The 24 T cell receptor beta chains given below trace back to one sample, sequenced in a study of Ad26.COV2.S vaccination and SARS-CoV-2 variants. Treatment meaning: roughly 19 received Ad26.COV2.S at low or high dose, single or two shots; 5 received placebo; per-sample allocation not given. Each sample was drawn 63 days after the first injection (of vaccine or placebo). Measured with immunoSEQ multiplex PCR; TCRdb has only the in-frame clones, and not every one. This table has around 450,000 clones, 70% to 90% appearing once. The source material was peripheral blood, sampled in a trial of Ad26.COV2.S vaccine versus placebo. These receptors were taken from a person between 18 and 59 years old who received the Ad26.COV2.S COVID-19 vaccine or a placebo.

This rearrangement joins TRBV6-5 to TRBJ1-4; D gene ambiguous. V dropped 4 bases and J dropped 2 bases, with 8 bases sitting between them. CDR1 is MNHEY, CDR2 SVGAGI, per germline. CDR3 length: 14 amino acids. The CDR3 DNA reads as TGTGCCAGCAGTTTCCAGGTTACTAATGAAAAACTGTTTTTT. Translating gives CASSFQVTNEKLFF.

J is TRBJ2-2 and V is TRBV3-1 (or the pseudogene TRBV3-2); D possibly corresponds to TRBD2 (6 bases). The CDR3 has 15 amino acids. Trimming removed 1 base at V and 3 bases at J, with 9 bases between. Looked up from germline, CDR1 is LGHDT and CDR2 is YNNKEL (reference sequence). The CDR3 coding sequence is TGTGCCAGCAGCCAAGCTCAGCGGGACACCGGGGAGCTGTTTTTT. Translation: CASSQAQRDTGELFF.

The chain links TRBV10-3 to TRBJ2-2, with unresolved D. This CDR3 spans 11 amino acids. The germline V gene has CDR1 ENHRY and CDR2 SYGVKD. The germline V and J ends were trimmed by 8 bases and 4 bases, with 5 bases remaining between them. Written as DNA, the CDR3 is TGTGCCATCGGTACCACCGGGGAGCTGTTTTTT. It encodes CAIGTTGELFF.

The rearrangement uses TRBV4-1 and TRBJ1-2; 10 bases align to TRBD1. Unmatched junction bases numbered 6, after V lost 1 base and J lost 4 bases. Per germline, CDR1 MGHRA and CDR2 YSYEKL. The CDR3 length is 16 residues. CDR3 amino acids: CASSQVVGQGSYGYTF. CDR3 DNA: TGCGCCAGCAGCCAAGTCGTGGGACAGGGGTCCTATGGCTACACCTTC.

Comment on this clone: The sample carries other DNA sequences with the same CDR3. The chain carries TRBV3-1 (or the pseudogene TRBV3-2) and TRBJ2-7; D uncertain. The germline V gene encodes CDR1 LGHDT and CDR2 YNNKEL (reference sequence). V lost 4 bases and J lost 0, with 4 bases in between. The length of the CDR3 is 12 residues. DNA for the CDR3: TGTGCCAGCAGCCCCTCCTCCTACGAGCAGTACTTC. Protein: CASSPSSYEQYF.

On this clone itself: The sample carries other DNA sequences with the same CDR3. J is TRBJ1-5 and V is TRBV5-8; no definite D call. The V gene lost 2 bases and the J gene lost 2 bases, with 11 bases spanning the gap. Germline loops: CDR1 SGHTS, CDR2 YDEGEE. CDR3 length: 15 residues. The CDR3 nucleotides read TGTGCCAGCAGCTTAGCAGGCGGCGGCAATCAGCCCCAGCATTTT. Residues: CASSLAGGGNQPQHF.

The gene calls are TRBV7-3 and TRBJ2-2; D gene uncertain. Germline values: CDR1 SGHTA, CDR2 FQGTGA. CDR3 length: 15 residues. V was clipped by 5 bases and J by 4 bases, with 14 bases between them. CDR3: CASSPTIDLTGELFF. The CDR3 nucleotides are TGTGCCAGCAGCCCTACGATCGACCTCACCGGGGAGCTGTTTTTT.

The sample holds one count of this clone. The DNA for the CDR3 is TGTGCCAGCACCATTCCGGACGTGAAGCCCCAGCATTTT. It encodes CASTIPDVKPQHF. The chain combines TRBV28 with TRBJ1-5; D is unresolved. This CDR3 has 13 amino acids. The V end was cut by 7 bases, the J end by 8 bases, with 15 bases between. The germline gives CDR1 MDHEN, CDR2 SYDVKM.

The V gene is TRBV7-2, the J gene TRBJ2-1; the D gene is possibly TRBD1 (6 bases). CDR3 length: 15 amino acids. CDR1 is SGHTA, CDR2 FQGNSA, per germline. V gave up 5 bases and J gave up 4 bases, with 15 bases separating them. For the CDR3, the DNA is TGTGCCAGCAGCCCCCAGGGGCGGTTGTACAATGAGCAGTTCTTC. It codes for CASSPQGRLYNEQFF. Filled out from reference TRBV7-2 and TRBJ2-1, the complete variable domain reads GAGVSQSPSNKVTEKGKDVELRCDPISGHTALYWYRQSLGQGLEFLIYFQGNSAPDKSGLPSDRFSAERTGGSVSTLTIQRTQQEDSAVYLCASSPQGRLYNEQFFGPGTRLTVL.

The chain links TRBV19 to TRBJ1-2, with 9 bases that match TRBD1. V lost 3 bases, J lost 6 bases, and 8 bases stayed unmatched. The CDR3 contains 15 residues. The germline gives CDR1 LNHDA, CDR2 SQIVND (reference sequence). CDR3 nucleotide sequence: TGTGCCAGTAGTATGACCACAGGGGGCGCGGATGGCTACACCTTC. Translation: CASSMTTGGADGYTF.

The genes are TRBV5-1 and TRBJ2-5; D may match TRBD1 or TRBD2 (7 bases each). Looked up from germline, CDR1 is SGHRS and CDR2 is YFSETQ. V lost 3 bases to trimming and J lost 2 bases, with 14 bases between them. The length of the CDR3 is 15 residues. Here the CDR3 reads CASSWSQGGQETQYF. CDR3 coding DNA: TGCGCCAGCAGCTGGTCGCAGGGGGGGCAAGAGACCCAGTACTTC.

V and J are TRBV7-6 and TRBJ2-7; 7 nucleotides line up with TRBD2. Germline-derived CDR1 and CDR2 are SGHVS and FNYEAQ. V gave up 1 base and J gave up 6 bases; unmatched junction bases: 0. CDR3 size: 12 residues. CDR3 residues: CASSLGGGEQYF. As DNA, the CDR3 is TGTGCCAGCAGCTTAGGGGGGGGCGAGCAGTACTTC.

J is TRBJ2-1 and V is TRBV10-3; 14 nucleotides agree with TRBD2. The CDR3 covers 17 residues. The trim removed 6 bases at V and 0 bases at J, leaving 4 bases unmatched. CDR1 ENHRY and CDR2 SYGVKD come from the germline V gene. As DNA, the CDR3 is TGTGCCATCAGGATCGGGACTAGCGGGAGCTCCTACAATGAGCAGTTCTTC. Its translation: CAIRIGTSGSSYNEQFF.

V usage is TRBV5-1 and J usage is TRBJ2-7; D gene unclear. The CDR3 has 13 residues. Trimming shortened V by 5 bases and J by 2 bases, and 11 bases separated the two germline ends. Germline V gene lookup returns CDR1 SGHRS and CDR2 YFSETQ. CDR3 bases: TGCGCCAGCAGACTGCAGAACCCCTACGAGCAGTACTTC. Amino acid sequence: CASRLQNPYEQYF.

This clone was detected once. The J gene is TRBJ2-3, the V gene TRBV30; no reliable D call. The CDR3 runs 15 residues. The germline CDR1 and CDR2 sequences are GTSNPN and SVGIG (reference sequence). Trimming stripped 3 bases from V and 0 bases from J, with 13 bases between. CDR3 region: CAWRGGSSSTDTQYF. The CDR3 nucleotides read TGTGCCTGGAGGGGTGGCAGTTCTAGCACAGATACGCAGTATTTT.

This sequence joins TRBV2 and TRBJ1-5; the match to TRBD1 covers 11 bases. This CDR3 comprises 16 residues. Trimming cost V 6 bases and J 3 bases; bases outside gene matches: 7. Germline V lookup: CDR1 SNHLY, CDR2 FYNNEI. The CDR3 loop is CASRKDRGPVNQPQHF. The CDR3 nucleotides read TGTGCCAGCAGGAAGGACAGGGGGCCGGTCAATCAGCCCCAGCATTTT.

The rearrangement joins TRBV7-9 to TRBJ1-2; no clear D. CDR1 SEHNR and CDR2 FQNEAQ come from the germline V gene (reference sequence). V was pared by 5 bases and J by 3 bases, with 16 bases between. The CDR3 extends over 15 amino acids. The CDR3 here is CASSGETHDYYGYTF. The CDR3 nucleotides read TGTGCCAGCAGCGGGGAGACGCATGATTACTATGGCTACACCTTC. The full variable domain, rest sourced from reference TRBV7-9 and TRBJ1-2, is DTGVSQNPRHKITKRGQNVTFRCDPISEHNRLYWYRQTLGQGPEFLTYFQNEAQLEKSRLLSDRFSAERPKGSFSTLEIQRTEQGDSAMYLCASSGETHDYYGYTFGSGTRLTVV.

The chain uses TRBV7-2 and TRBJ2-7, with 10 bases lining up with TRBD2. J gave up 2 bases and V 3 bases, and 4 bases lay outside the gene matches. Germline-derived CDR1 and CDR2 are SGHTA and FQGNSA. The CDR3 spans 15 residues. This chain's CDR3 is CASSFALAGTYEQYF. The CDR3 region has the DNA TGTGCCAGCAGCTTCGCACTAGCGGGAACCTACGAGCAGTACTTC. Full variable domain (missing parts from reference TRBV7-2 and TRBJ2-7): GAGVSQSPSNKVTEKGKDVELRCDPISGHTALYWYRQSLGQGLEFLIYFQGNSAPDKSGLPSDRFSAERTGGSVSTLTIQRTQQEDSAVYLCASSFALAGTYEQYFGPGTRLTVT.

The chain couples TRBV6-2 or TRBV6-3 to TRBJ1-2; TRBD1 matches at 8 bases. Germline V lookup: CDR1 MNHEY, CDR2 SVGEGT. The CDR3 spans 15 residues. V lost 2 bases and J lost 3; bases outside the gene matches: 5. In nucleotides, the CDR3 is TGTGCCAGCAGTTACGCAGGGGGCGCCGACTATGGCTACACCTTC. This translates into CASSYAGGADYGYTF.

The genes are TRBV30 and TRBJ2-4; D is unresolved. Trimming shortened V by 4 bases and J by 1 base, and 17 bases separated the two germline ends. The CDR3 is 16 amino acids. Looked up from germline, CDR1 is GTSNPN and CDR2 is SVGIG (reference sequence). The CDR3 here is CAWTGIGSSAKNIQYF. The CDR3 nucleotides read TGTGCCTGGACGGGCATCGGGTCGAGTGCCAAAAACATTCAGTACTTC.

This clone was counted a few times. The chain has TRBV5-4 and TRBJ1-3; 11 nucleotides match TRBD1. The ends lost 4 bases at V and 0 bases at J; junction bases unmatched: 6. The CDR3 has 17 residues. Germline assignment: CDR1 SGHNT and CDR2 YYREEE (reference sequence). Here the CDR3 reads CASSLRTGGYSGNTIYF. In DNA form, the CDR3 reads TGTGCCAGCAGCCTCCGGACAGGGGGCTACTCTGGAAACACCATATATTTT.

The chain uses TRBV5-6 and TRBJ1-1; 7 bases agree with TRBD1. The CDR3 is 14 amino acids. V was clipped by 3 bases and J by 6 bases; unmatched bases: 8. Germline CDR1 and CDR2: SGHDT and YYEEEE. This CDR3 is CASSSGQAGAEAFF. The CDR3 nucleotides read TGTGCCAGCAGCTCAGGACAGGCGGGGGCTGAAGCTTTCTTT.

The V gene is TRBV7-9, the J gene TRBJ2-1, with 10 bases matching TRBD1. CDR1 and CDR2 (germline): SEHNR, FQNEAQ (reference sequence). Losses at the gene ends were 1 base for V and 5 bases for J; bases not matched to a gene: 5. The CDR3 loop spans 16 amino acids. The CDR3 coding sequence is TGTGCCAGCAGCTTAGGTGGGACAGGGGCAAACAATGAGCAGTTCTTC. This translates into CASSLGGTGANNEQFF.

In DNA form, the CDR3 reads TGTGCCAGCAGAACACCAGCGGGGGGCCCCACAGATACGCAGTATTTT. Amino acid sequence: CASRTPAGGPTDTQYF. The chain is built from TRBV28 and TRBJ2-3; TRBD2 agrees at 9 bases. The CDR3 is made up of 16 amino acids. After removal of 6 bases from V and 2 bases from J, the junction contained 9 bases not matched to a gene. Looked up from germline, CDR1 is MDHEN and CDR2 is SYDVKM.